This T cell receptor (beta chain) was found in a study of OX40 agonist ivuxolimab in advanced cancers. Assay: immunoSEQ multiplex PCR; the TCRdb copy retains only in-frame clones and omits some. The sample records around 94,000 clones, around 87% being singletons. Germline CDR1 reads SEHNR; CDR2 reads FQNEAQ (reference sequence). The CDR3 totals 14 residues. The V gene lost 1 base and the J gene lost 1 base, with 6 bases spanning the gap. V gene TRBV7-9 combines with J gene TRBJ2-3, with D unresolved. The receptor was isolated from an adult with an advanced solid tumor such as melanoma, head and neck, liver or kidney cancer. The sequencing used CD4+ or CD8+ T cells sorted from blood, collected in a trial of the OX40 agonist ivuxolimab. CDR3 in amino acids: CASSLEAGTDTQYF. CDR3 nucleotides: TGTGCCAGCAGCTTAGAAGCCGGCACAGATACGCAGTATTTT.